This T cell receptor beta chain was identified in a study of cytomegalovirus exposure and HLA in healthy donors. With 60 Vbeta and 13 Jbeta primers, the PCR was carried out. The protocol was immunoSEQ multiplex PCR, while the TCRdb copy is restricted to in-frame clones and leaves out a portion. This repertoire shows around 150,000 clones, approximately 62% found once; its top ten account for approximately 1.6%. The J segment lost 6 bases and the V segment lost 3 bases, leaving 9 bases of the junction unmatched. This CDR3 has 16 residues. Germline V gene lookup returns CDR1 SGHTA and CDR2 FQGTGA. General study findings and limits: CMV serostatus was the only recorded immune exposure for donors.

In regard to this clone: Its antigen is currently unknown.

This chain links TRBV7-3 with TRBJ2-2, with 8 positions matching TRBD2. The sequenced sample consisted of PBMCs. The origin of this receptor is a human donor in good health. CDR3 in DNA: TGTGCCAGCAGCTTCCCTACGGGAGGGTTGGCCGGGGAGCTGTTTTTT. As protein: CASSFPTGGLAGELFF. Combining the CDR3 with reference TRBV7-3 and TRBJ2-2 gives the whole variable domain GAGVSQTPSNKVTEKGKYVELRCDPISGHTALYWYRQSLGQGPEFLIYFQGTGAADDSGLPNDRFFAVRPEGSVSTLKIQRTERGDSAVYLCASSFPTGGLAGELFFGEGSRLTVL.